This T cell receptor (beta chain) is from a study of CD8 T cells in Susac syndrome. Random hexamers primed reverse transcription of 0.5 to 1 ug RNA. TCRdb redid the calling of the immunoSEQ multiplex PCR reads with MiXCR, one entry per CDR3 protein. The data contain about 300,000 distinct CDR3 sequences, over 75% of them singletons. V was pared by 6 bases and J by 4 bases, with 19 bases between. Germline V gives CDR1 MDHEN, CDR2 SYDVKM. The CDR3 loop spans 16 amino acids. The chain uses TRBV28 and TRBJ2-1; D gene ambiguous. The material sequenced was CD8+ T cells from PBMCs. The clonotype originates from a human donor with multiple sclerosis. The CDR3 reads CASRSARLEGYNEQFF. The DNA of the CDR3 is TGTGCCAGCAGAAGTGCCCGGCTGGAAGGGTACAATGAGCAGTTCTTC.